This T cell receptor (beta chain) was identified in a study of blood T cell repertoires in COVID-19. Study as a whole: Samples of COVID-19 (acute and convalescent) were obtained from the United States, Italy and Spain. T cells, B-cell-depleted T cells, or PBMCs provided the cDNA or gDNA that served as material.

Generated by immunoSEQ multiplex PCR, the TCRdb table keeps only in-frame clones and is missing some. The sample lists 95,000 to 100,000 clones; 81% were seen once. The CDR3 has 15 residues. Germline lookup yields CDR1 SGHAT and CDR2 FQNNGV. J lost 2 bases, V lost 1 base, and 1 base had no gene match. The TCR sequence derives from a woman aged 80 or over with acute or convalescent COVID-19. Sequences were obtained from peripheral blood. The rearrangement joins TRBV11-2 to TRBJ2-2; 7 positions match TRBD2. CDR3 loop: CASSLGLANTGELFF. CDR3 nucleotides: TGTGCCAGCAGCTTAGGACTAGCTAACACCGGGGAGCTGTTTTTT.